What follows is one T cell receptor (beta chain) and its context. What it binds is unknown. TCRdb's copy holds only in-frame clones and misses some; the assay was immunoSEQ multiplex PCR. Among roughly 150,000 clones listed, over 80% were seen once. The sample comes from a study of T cell responses to AZD1222 COVID-19 vaccine. General study findings and limits: Among spike-specific TCRs, nearly half reportedly target unmutated variant regions. Rises in breadth and depth of Spike-specific TCRs came after two AZD1222 doses. Mapped onto spike, vaccine-associated CD4 TCRs spanned it and were dominant at 160-218 and 743-854.

Trimming stripped 10 bases from V and 4 bases from J, with 14 bases between. CDR1 MDHEN and CDR2 SYDVKM come from the germline V gene. This CDR3 comprises 13 residues. This sequence joins TRBV28 and TRBJ2-1; possible D gene TRBD2, 6 bases. The sequences come from peripheral blood, collected 28 days after the second AZD1222 dose. This TCR derives from an adult who received the AZD1222 COVID-19 vaccine. In DNA, the CDR3 is TGTGCCACCGGATCAGCGGGTTACAATGAGCAGTTCTTC. Protein sequence: CATGSAGYNEQFF.